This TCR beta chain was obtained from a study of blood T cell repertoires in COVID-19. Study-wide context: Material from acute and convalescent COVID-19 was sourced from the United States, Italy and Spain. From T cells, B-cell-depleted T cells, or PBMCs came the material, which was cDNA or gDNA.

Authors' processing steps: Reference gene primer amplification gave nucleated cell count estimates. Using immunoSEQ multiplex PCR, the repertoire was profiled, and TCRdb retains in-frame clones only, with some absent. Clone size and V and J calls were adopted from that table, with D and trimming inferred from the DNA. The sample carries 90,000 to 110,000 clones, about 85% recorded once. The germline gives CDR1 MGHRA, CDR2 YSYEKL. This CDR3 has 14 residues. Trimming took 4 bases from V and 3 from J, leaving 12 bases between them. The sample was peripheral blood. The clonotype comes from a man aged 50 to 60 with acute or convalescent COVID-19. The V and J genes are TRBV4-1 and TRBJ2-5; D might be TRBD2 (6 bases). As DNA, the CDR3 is TGCGCCAGCAGCCGCCGGGACTGGGAAGAGACCCAGTACTTC. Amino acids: CASSRRDWEETQYF.